Only one count was recorded for the clone carrying this TCR beta chain. This entry is derived from a study of CD8 T cells in Susac syndrome. When the RNA was reverse transcribed, random hexamers were used with an input of roughly 0.45 to 1 ug. Amplification of the TCR beta CDR3 was carried out by immunoSEQ multiplex PCR, which spanned a total of 54 Vbeta and 13 Jbeta segments. TCRdb used MiXCR to reprocess the immunoSEQ multiplex PCR reads, holding one entry per CDR3 protein. The sample lists 180,000 or so distinct CDR3 sequences; 85% to 95% were seen once. As controls, healthy donors matched for age and sex were used. Trimming shortened V by 5 bases and J by 5 bases, and 12 bases separated the two germline ends. Germline loops: CDR1 KGHSH, CDR2 LQKENI. The CDR3 loop spans 13 amino acids.

Sequencing used CD4+ T cells from PBMCs. V and J are TRBV18 and TRBJ1-1; D is perhaps TRBD1 (6 bases). This receptor was taken from a human donor in good health. CDR3 region: CASSDNRETEAFF. The CDR3 bases are TGTGCCAGCTCAGATAACAGGGAAACTGAAGCTTTCTTT. The variable domain in full, completed from reference TRBV18 and TRBJ1-1, reads NAGVMQNPRHLVRRRGQEARLRCSPMKGHSHVYWYRQLPEEGLKFMVYLQKENIIDESGMPKERFSAEFPKEGPSILRIQQVVRGDSAAYFCASSDNRETEAFFGQGTRLTVV.